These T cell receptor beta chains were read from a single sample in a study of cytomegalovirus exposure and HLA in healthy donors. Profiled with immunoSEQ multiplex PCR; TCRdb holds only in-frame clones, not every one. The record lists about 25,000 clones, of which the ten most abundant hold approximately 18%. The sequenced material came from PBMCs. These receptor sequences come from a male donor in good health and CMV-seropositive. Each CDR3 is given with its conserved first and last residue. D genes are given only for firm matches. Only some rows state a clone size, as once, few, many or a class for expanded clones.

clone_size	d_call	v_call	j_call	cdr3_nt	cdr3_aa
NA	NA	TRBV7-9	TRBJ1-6	TGTGCCAGCAGCCCTGAGGGCGGCCCCTATAATTCACCCCTCCACTTT	CASSPEGGPYNSPLHF
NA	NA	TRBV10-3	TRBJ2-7	TGTGCCATCAGTGAAGCAGGGTCCTACGAGCAGTACTTC	CAISEAGSYEQYF
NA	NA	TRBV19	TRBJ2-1	TGTGCCAGTAGTAACAGTTACAATGAGCAGTTCTTC	CASSNSYNEQFF
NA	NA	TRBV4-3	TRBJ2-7	TGCGCCAGCAGCCAAGGGCCTAGCGAGTACTACGAGCAGTACTTC	CASSQGPSEYYEQYF
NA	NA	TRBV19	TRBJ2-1	TGTGCCAGTACTTCAATAGGGCGGGGGCGATCCTACAATGAGCAGTTCTTC	CASTSIGRGRSYNEQFF
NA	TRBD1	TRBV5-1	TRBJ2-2	TGCGCCAGCAGCTTGACATATTCCGGGACAGGGGATACCGGGGAGCTGTTTTTT	CASSLTYSGTGDTGELFF
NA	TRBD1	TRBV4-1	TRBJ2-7	TGCGCCAGCAGTCCCGGGACAGGGGGTTGGGAGCAGTACTTC	CASSPGTGGWEQYF
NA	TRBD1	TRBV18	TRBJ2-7	TGTGCCAGCTCACCAAGGACAGGGATCTCCTACGAGCAGTACTTC	CASSPRTGISYEQYF
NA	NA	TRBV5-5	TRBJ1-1	TGTGCCAGCAGCTATACGACAGGAATGAACACTGAAGCTTTCTTT	CASSYTTGMNTEAFF
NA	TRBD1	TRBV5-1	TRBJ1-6	TGCGCCAGCAGCTTGCGGACAGGGGGCAATTCACCCCTCCACTTT	CASSLRTGGNSPLHF
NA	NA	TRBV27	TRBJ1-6	TGTGCCAGCAGCCTCGCGGGGGGCGGATCACCCCTCCACTTT	CASSLAGGGSPLHF
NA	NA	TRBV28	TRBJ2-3	TGTGCCAGCAGCCTACAGGGCGGCACAGATACGCAGTATTTT	CASSLQGGTDTQYF
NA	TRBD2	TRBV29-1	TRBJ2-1	TGCAGCGTTGAACATGGGGCTAGCGGGGGGGATGAGCAGTTCTTC	CSVEHGASGGDEQFF
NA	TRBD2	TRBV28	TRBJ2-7	TGTGCCAGCAGTCCGAGTGAGCGGGAGAGGGTCGGCGAGCAGTACTTC	CASSPSERERVGEQYF
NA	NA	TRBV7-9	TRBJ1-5	TGTGCCAGCAGCTTAGAAGAGGGATTCAATCAGCCCCAGCATTTT	CASSLEEGFNQPQHF
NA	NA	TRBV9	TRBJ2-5	TGTGCCAGCAGCGTAGGAGGATGGTTAGAGACCCAGTACTTC	CASSVGGWLETQYF
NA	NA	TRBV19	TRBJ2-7	TGTGCCAGTAGTATAACAGGCGTCTTACACGAGCAGTACTTC	CASSITGVLHEQYF
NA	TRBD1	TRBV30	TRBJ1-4	TGTGCCTGGGGACAGGGGGCGCGGGAAAAACTGTTTTTT	CAWGQGAREKLFF
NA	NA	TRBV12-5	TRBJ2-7	TGTGCTAGTGGCCCTGGGTCGGCGGGCCAATCTCCCTGCGAGCAGTACTTC	CASGPGSAGQSPCEQYF
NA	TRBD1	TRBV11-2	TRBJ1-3	TGTGCCAGCAGCAGACACCTCGAGACAGGGAGTGGGGGAAACACCATATATTTT	CASSRHLETGSGGNTIYF
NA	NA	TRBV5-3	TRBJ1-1	TGTGCCAGAGAGGACACTGAAGCTTTCTTT	CAREDTEAFF
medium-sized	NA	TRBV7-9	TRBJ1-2	TGTGCCAGCAGCTTAGTTTCGAGGGCCGCGGGTAACTATGGCTACACCTTC	CASSLVSRAAGNYGYTF
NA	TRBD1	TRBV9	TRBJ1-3	TGTGCCAGCAGCGCGGGACAGGGAGATTGGGACTCTGGAAACACCATATATTTT	CASSAGQGDWDSGNTIYF
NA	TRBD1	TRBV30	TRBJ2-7	TGTGCCTGGAGTGATAAGGGGGCTGGGGACGAGCAGTACTTC	CAWSDKGAGDEQYF
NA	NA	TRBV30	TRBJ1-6	TGTGCCTGGAGTGAGCAGGAGGCATCACCCCTCCACTTT	CAWSEQEASPLHF
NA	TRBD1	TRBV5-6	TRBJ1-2	TGTGCCAGCAGCTCGACAAGACAGGGCAACTATGGCTACACCTTC	CASSSTRQGNYGYTF
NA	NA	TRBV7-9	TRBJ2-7	TGTGCCAGCAGCTTAAGCGCCGGGGTCGCCGAGCAGTACTTC	CASSLSAGVAEQYF
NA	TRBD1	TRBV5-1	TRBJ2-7	TGCGCCAGCAGCCTGGACAGGGGGACCGACGAGCAGTACTTC	CASSLDRGTDEQYF
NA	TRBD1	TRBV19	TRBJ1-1	TGTGCCAGTAGGACAGGGGTCTGGACTGAAGCTTTCTTT	CASRTGVWTEAFF
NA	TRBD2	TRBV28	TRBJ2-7	TGTGCCAGCAGTTCTAGCGGGAGGGTTCCCTACGAGCAGTACTTC	CASSSSGRVPYEQYF
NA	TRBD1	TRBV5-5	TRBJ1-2	TGTGCCAGCAGCTCGGGGACAGGGGGGGGGCGATATGGCTACACCTTC	CASSSGTGGGRYGYTF
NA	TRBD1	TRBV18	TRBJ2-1	TGTGCCAGCTCACCCGGGACAGAAGGGGATGAGCAGTTCTTC	CASSPGTEGDEQFF
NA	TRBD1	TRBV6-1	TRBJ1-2	TGTGCCACCGGGACAGGAGCCTACTATGGCTACACCTTC	CATGTGAYYGYTF
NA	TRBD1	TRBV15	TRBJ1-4	TGTGCCACCAGCAGAGCTGGGACAGGGGTTCGTGAAAAACTGTTTTTT	CATSRAGTGVREKLFF
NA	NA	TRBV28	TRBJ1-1	TGTGCCAGCGCACTCCAGGGGCAAATCATGAACACTGAAGCTTTCTTT	CASALQGQIMNTEAFF
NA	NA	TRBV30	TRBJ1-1	TGTGCCTGGAGTCACAGGGCGAACACTGAAGCTTTCTTT	CAWSHRANTEAFF
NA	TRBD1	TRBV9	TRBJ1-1	TGTGCCAGCAGCGTAGGATATTATGGGGACAGGGGATCAGCTTTCTTT	CASSVGYYGDRGSAFF
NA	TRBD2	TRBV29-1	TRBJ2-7	TGCAGCGTTGGAGTAGCTAGCGGGGATGACGAGCAGTACTTC	CSVGVASGDDEQYF
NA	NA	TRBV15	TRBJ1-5	TGTGCCACCAGCAGAGATCGGCTGGGGGATAGGGGGAATCAGCCCCAGCATTTT	CATSRDRLGDRGNQPQHF
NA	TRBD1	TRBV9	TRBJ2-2	TGTGCCAGCAGCGTAGCTGGTAGGACAGGGAGGTTCACCGGGGAGCTGTTTTTT	CASSVAGRTGRFTGELFF
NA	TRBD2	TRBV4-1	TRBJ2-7	TGCGCCAGCAGCCAGGGAGCGGGGGGCTCTGCGTACGAGCAGTACTTC	CASSQGAGGSAYEQYF
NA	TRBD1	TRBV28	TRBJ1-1	TGTGCCAGCAGTTTCCTCCGACAGGGGGCGAACACTGAAGCTTTCTTT	CASSFLRQGANTEAFF
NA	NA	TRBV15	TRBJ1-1	TGTGCCACCAGCAGAGATCTTGTGAACACTGAAGCTTTCTTT	CATSRDLVNTEAFF
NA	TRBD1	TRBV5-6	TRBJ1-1	TGTGCCAGCAGCATAGGGACAGGGGTTGAAGCTTTCTTT	CASSIGTGVEAFF
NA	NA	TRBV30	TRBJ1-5	TGTGCCTGGAGTGTTGGAGACCTATGGTATCAGCCCCAGCATTTT	CAWSVGDLWYQPQHF
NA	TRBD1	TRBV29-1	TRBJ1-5	TGCAGCGCCGGGACAGCCAATCAGCCCCAGCATTTT	CSAGTANQPQHF
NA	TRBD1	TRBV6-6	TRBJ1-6	TGTGCCAGCAGGGACCAGGGGGTGGGAAATTCACCCCTCCACTTT	CASRDQGVGNSPLHF
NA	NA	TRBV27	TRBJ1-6	TGTGCCAGCAGACAATTCACTTCACCCCTCCACTTT	CASRQFTSPLHF
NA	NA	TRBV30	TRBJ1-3	TGTGCCTGGAGTGTTGAGTCCGGAAACACCATATATTTT	CAWSVESGNTIYF
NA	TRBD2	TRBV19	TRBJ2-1	TGTGCCAGTAGTCCGGCTAGCGGCAGCTCCTACAATGAGCAGTTCTTC	CASSPASGSSYNEQFF
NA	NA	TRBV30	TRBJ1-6	TGTGCCTGGAGGGCATGGGGGGTAGCTTCACCCCTCCACTTT	CAWRAWGVASPLHF
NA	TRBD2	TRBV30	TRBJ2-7	TGTGCCTGGAGTGTACTAGCGGGAGCCGAGCAGTACTTC	CAWSVLAGAEQYF
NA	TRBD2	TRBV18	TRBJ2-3	TGTGCCAGCTCACCACGACTAGCGGGAGTCACAGATACGCAGTATTTT	CASSPRLAGVTDTQYF